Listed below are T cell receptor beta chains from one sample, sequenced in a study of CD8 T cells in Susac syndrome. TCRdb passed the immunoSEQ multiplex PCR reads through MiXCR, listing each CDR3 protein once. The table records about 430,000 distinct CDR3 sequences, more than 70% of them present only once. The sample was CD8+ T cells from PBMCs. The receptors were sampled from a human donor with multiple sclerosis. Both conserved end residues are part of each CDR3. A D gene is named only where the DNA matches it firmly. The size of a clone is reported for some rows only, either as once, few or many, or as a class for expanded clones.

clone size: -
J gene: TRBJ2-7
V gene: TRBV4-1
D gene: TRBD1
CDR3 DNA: TGCGCCAGCAGCCCCAGGACAGGGACCGAGCAGTACTTC
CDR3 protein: CASSPRTGTEQYF

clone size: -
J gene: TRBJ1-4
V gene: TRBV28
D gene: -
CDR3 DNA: TGTGCCAGCAGTTTATTCGGGGCAACTAATGAAAAACTGTTTTTT
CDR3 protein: CASSLFGATNEKLFF

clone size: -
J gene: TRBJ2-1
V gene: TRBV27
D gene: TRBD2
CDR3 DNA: TGTGCCAGCAACCTTTTGGGCGGGGGAATAGACAATGAGCAGTTCTTC
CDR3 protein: CASNLLGGGIDNEQFF

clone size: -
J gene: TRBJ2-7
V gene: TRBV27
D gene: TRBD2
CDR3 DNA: TGTGCCAGCAGTTCGGGAGGGGTCCACGAGCAGTACTTC
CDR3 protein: CASSSGGVHEQYF

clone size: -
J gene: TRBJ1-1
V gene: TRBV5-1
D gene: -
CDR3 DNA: TGCGCCAGCAGCTTGGAATTGAGGGGCACTGAAGCTTTCTTT
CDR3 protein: CASSLELRGTEAFF

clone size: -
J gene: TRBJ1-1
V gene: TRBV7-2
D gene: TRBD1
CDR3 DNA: TGTGCCAGCAGCATACAGGGACAGGGAGACACTGAAGCTTTCTTT
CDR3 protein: CASSIQGQGDTEAFF

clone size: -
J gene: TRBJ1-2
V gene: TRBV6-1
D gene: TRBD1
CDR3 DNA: TGTGCCAGCAGTTTGGGGCAGGGGGCACGTGGCTACACCTTC
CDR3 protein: CASSLGQGARGYTF

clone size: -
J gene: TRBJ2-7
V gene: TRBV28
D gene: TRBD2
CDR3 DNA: TGTGCCAGCAGGCAGCCCGCAGGGACTAGCGGCGTGTACGAGCAGTACTTC
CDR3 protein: CASRQPAGTSGVYEQYF

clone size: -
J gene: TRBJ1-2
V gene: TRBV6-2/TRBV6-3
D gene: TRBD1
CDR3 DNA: TGTGCCAGCAGTGCCACCGGGACAGCAAACTATGGCTACACCTTC
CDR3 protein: CASSATGTANYGYTF

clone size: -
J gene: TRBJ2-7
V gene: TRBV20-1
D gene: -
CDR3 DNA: TGCAGTGCTAGGGGAAACAAGGACACAGGATACGAGCAGTACTTC
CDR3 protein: CSARGNKDTGYEQYF

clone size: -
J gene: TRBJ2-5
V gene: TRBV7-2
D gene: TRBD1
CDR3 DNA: TGTGCCAGCAGCTTAGGGGACAGAGAGACCCAGTACTTC
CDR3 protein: CASSLGDRETQYF

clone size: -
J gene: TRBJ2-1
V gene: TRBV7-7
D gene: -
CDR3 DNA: TGTGCCAGCAGCTTAGAGCAGGGAACCGAGCAGTTCTTC
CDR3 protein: CASSLEQGTEQFF

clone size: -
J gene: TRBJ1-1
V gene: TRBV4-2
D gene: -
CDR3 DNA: TGTGCCAGCAGCCATGGGATGAACGCTGAAGCTTTCTTT
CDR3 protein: CASSHGMNAEAFF

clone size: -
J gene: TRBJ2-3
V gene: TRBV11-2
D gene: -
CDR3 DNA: TGTGCCAGCAGCCCCACGGGGGCGACAGATACGCAGTATTTT
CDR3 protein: CASSPTGATDTQYF

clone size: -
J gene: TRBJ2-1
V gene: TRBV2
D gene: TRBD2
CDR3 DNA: TGTGCCAGCGCCGATAGCGGGATCTCCTACAATGAGCAGTTCTTC
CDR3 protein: CASADSGISYNEQFF

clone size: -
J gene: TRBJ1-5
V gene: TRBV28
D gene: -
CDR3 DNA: TGTGCCAGCAGTTTAAACAGTTATAGCAATCAGCCCCAGCATTTT
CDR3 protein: CASSLNSYSNQPQHF

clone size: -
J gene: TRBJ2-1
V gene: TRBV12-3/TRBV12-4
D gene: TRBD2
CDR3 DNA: TGTGCCAGCAGTCATACCTCTAGCGGGAGGTACAATGAGCAGTTCTTC
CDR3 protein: CASSHTSSGRYNEQFF

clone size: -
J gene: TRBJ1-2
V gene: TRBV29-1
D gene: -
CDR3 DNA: TGCAGCGTGTATGGCTACACCTTC
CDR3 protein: CSVYGYTF

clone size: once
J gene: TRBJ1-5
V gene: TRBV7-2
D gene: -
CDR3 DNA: TGTGCCAGCAGCTTAGAATCAGGCCAGCCCCAGCATTTT
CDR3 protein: CASSLESGQPQHF

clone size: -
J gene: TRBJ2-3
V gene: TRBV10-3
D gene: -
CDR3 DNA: TGTGCCATCAGTGAGTCACAGGGCTGGACAGATACGCAGTATTTT
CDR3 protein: CAISESQGWTDTQYF

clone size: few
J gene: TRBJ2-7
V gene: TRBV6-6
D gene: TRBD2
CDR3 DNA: TGTGCCAGCAGTTACTTCATCGGGGGGTCCTACGAGCAGTACTTC
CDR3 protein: CASSYFIGGSYEQYF

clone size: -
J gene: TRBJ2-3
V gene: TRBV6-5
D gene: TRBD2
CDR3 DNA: TGTGCCAGCAGTTACTCGACTAGCGTAGATACGCAGTATTTT
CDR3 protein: CASSYSTSVDTQYF

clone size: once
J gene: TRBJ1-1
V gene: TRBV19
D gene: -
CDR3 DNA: TGTGCCAGTAATAATGCTTTCTTT
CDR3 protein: CASNNAFF

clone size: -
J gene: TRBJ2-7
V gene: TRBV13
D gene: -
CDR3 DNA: TGTGCCAGCAGTTCCTTCGACGGAGCCTCCTACGAGCAGTACTTC
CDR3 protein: CASSSFDGASYEQYF

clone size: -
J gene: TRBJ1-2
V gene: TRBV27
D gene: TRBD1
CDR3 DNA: TGTGCCAGCAGTTTGAACAGACAGGGGAACTATGGCTACACCTTC
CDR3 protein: CASSLNRQGNYGYTF

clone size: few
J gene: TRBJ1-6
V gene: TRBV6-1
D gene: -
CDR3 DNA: TGTGCCAGCAGTGAAATTAGGGACTACTCACCCCTCCACTTT
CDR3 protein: CASSEIRDYSPLHF

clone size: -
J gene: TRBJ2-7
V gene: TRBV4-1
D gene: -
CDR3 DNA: TGCGCCAGCAGCCAAGTCGGGGTTGGCTCCTACGAGCAGTACTTC
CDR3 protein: CASSQVGVGSYEQYF

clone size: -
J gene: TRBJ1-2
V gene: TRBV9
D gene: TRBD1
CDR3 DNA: TGTGCCAGCAGCGTGTCGGCGGGACAGGCCTCCAGCTACACCTTC
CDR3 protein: CASSVSAGQASSYTF

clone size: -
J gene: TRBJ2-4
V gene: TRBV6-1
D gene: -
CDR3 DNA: TGTGCCAGCAGCCCAAACGGGGAAAACATTCAGTACTTC
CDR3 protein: CASSPNGENIQYF

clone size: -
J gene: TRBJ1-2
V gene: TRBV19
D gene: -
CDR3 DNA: TGTGCCATACTAGTTCGGGACACCACTAACTATGGCTACACCTTC
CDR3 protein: CAILVRDTTNYGYTF

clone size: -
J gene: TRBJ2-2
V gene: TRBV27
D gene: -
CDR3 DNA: TGTGCCAGCAGGGCGGGGGCAGGGACCGGGGAGCTGTTTTTT
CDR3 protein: CASRAGAGTGELFF

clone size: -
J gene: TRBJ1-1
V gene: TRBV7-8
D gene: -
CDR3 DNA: TGTGCCAGCAGCCCGGACGGACACTTGAACACTGAAGCTTTCTTT
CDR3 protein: CASSPDGHLNTEAFF

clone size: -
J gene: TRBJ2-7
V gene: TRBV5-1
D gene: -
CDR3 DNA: TGCGCCAGCAGCGGACAGAATTACGAGCAGTACTTC
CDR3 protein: CASSGQNYEQYF